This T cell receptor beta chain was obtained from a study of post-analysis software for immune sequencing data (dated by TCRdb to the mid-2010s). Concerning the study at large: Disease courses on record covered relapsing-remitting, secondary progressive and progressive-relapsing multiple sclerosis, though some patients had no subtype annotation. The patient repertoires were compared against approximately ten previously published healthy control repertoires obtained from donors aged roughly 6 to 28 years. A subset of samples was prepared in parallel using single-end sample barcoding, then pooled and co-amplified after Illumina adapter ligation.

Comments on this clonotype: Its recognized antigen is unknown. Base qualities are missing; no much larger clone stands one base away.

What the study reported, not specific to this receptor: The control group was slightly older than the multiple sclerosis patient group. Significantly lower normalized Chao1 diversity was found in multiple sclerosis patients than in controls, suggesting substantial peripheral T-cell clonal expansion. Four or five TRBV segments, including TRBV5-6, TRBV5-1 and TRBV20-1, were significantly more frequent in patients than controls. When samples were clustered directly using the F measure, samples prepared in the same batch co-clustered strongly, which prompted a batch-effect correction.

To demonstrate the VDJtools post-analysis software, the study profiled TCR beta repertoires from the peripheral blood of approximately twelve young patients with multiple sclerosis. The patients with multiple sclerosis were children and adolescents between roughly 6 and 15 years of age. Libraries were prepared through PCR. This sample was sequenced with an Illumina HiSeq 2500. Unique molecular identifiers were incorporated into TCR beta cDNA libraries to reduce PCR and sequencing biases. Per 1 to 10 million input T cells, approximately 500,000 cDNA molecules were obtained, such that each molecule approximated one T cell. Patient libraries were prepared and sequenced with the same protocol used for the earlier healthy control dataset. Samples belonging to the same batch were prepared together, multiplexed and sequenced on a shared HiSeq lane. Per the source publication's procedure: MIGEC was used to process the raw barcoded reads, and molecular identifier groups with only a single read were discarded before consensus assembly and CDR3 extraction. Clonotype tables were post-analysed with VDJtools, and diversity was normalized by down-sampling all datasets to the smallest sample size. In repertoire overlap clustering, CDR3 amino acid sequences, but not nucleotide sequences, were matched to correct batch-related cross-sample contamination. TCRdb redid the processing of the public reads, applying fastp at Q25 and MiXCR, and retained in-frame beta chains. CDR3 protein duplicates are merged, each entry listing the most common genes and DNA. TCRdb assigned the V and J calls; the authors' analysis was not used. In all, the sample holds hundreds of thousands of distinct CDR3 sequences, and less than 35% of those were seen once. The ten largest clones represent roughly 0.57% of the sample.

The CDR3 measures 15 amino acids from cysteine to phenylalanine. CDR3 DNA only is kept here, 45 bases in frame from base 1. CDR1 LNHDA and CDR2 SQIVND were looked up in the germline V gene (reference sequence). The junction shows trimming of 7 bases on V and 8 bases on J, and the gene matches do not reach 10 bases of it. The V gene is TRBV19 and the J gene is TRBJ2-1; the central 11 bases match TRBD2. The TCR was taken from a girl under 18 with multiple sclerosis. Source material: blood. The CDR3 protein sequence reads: CASTLSGRAFDEQFF. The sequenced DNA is TGTGCCAGTACCCTTAGCGGGAGGGCCTTCGATGAGCAGTTCTTC.